This TCR beta chain derives from a study of T cell changes during pregnancy in multiple sclerosis. V was trimmed by 6 bases and J by 4 bases, leaving 17 bases between them. Germline CDR1 and CDR2: LNHDA and SQIVND (reference sequence). This CDR3 spans 15 amino acids. Repertoires were generated with immunoSEQ multiplex PCR, while TCRdb's copy carries only in-frame clones and drops some. The data hold 90,000 to 120,000 clones, with 92% observed a single time. The sequence came from a female donor in good health, enrolled as a control in a pregnancy study. The chain is built from TRBV19 and TRBJ2-3; D is possibly TRBD2 (6 bases). Here the sequenced sample was peripheral blood, taken in the third trimester of pregnancy. This CDR3 reads CASRGLAGLADTQYF. The CDR3 bases are TGTGCCAGTAGGGGCCTGGCGGGATTAGCAGATACGCAGTATTTT.